These T cell receptor beta chains were read from a single sample in a study of blood T cells in healthy people across ages. TCRdb called the 5' RACE reads again in MiXCR, with one record for every CDR3 protein. The sample yields about 1.5 million distinct CDR3 sequences, roughly 43% seen once. Sequencing was done on a sample of blood. The receptors originated from a woman aged 18-29 years in good health. Both conserved end residues are part of each CDR3. Each record gives: J gene, D gene, clone size, V gene, CDR3 protein, CDR3 DNA. D genes are given only for firm matches. Only some rows state a clone size, as once, few, many or a class for expanded clones.

>TRBJ1-5|TRBD1|few|TRBV12-3/TRBV12-4
CASNQRGQTAPQHF
TGTGCCAGCAACCAACGGGGACAGACAGCCCCTCAGCATTTT
>TRBJ2-2|-|-|TRBV20-1
CRPEKGDTGELFF
TGCAGACCCGAAAAGGGGGACACCGGGGAGCTGTTTTTT
>TRBJ2-3|TRBD2|-|TRBV7-6
CASSMGLAGSSTDTQYF
TGTGCCAGCAGCATGGGACTAGCGGGATCTAGCACAGATACGCAGTATTTT
>TRBJ2-5|TRBD2|-|TRBV3-1
CASSQVGLAEETQYF
TGTGCCAGCAGCCAAGTTGGTCTAGCGGAAGAGACCCAGTACTTC
>TRBJ2-1|-|few|TRBV29-1
CSVADVLNEQFF
TGCAGCGTAGCAGACGTTCTCAATGAGCAGTTCTTC
>TRBJ1-2|-|-|TRBV12-3/TRBV12-4
CASNLRGANYGYTF
TGTGCCAGCAACCTCAGGGGCGCTAACTATGGCTACACCTTC
>TRBJ1-5|-|-|TRBV6-2/TRBV6-3
CASSLIWTAAQPQHF
TGTGCCAGCAGTTTGATTTGGACAGCGGCGCAGCCCCAGCATTTT
>TRBJ2-3|TRBD2|few|TRBV5-1
CASSMRAGEGVTQYF
TGCGCCAGCAGCATGCGGGCTGGGGAGGGAGTTACGCAGTATTTT
>TRBJ1-2|-|-|TRBV6-5
CASSSSFGYTF
TGTGCCAGCAGTTCGAGTTTTGGCTACACCTTC
>TRBJ2-3|TRBD2|few|TRBV4-1
CASSQRGGGAEDTQYF
TGCGCCAGCAGCCAAAGAGGCGGGGGGGCAGAAGATACGCAGTATTTT
>TRBJ2-7|-|few|TRBV10-3
CAISESSPMEQYF
TGTGCCATCAGTGAGTCATCCCCAATGGAGCAGTACTTC
>TRBJ2-7|-|few|TRBV10-3
CAISFGYEQYF
TGTGCCATCAGTTTCGGCTACGAGCAGTACTTC
>TRBJ2-7|TRBD2|few|TRBV20-1
CSARERGTSSYEQYF
TGCAGTGCTAGAGAAAGAGGGACTAGCAGCTACGAGCAGTACTTC
>TRBJ2-7|-|-|TRBV11-2
CASSLELRVRADEQYF
TGTGCCAGCAGCTTAGAATTAAGGGTTAGGGCGGACGAGCAGTACTTC
>TRBJ2-1|-|-|TRBV7-9
CASNPALYNEQFF
TGTGCCAGTAACCCCGCCCTTTACAATGAGCAGTTCTTC
>TRBJ2-7|TRBD2|-|TRBV3-1
CASRGLAGSAEQYF
TGTGCCAGCAGGGGACTAGCGGGATCCGCTGAGCAGTACTTC
>TRBJ1-5|-|few|TRBV20-1
CSARAPRGAGQPQHF
TGCAGTGCTAGAGCGCCCCGGGGGGCGGGTCAGCCCCAGCATTTT
>TRBJ1-1|TRBD1|once|TRBV4-2
CASSQDPGQGAEAFF
TGTGCCAGCAGCCAAGACCCCGGGCAGGGGGCTGAAGCTTTCTTT
>TRBJ2-5|TRBD2|-|TRBV9
CASSDGTSHTEQYF
TGTGCCAGCAGCGACGGGACTAGTCACACTGAGCAGTACTTC
>TRBJ2-6|-|-|TRBV4-2
CASSQQEGRSSGANVLTF
TGTGCCAGCAGCCAACAGGAGGGACGGAGCTCTGGGGCCAACGTCCTGACTTTC
>TRBJ2-1|TRBD2|few|TRBV7-6
CASSPGLAGVYYNEQFF
TGTGCCAGCAGCCCGGGACTAGCGGGAGTGTACTACAATGAGCAGTTCTTC
>TRBJ2-7|TRBD1|-|TRBV28
CASSGTGPFEQYF
TGTGCCAGCAGCGGGACAGGGCCCTTCGAGCAGTACTTC
>TRBJ2-7|TRBD1|-|TRBV10-3
CAISDSGTGGEQYF
TGTGCCATCAGTGACTCCGGGACAGGGGGCGAGCAGTACTTC
>TRBJ2-3|-|few|TRBV9
CASSEETDTQYF
TGTGCCAGCAGCGAGGAAACAGATACGCAGTATTTT
>TRBJ2-3|-|-|TRBV18
CASSLWWADTQYF
TGTGCCAGCTCGCTTTGGTGGGCAGATACGCAGTATTTT
>TRBJ2-7|-|-|TRBV7-9
CASRAGTSTYEQYF
TGTGCCAGCAGGGCCGGGACTTCGACCTACGAGCAGTACTTC
>TRBJ2-1|-|-|TRBV7-2
CASSPTPLYNEQFF
TGTGCCAGCAGCCCTACACCCCTTTACAATGAGCAGTTCTTC
>TRBJ2-3|-|-|TRBV9
CASSVLDSTDTQYF
TGTGCCAGCAGCGTTCTAGATAGCACAGATACGCAGTATTTT
>TRBJ1-4|TRBD1|-|TRBV11-2
CASSFKMGQGANEKLFF
TGTGCCAGCAGCTTTAAAATGGGACAGGGGGCGAATGAAAAACTGTTTTTT
>TRBJ2-4|-|few|TRBV24-1
CATSGTGDIQYF
TGTGCCACCAGTGGTACGGGGGACATTCAGTACTTC
>TRBJ2-5|-|once|TRBV24-1
CATSDSARTRETQYF
TGTGCCACCAGTGATTCGGCCAGAACGAGGGAGACCCAGTACTTC
>TRBJ2-7|-|-|TRBV27
CASRTDSGEYEQYF
TGTGCCAGCAGGACTGATAGCGGAGAATACGAGCAGTACTTC
>TRBJ2-4|-|-|TRBV11-2
CASRLPGPLNIQYF
TGTGCCAGCAGGTTACCTGGACCACTAAACATTCAGTACTTC
>TRBJ1-4|-|-|TRBV20-1
CSAPTRTGATNEKLFF
TGCAGTGCCCCGACCCGCACAGGCGCAACTAATGAAAAACTGTTTTTT
>TRBJ2-1|-|few|TRBV20-1
CSASQALYNEQFF
TGCAGTGCTAGTCAGGCTCTATACAATGAGCAGTTCTTC
>TRBJ2-5|TRBD1|-|TRBV7-2
CASSQGDRYQETQYF
TGTGCCAGCAGCCAGGGGGACCGATACCAAGAGACCCAGTACTTC
>TRBJ1-2|TRBD1|many|TRBV11-2
CASSLTDRNYGYTF
TGTGCCAGCAGCTTAACGGACAGGAACTATGGCTACACCTTC
>TRBJ2-7|-|-|TRBV7-9
CASSNLGRNYEQYF
TGTGCCAGCAGCAACCTCGGACGGAACTACGAGCAGTACTTC
>TRBJ1-5|-|-|TRBV6-2/TRBV6-3
CASRKQVEGRVQPQHF
TGTGCCAGCAGAAAACAAGTCGAGGGAAGGGTTCAGCCCCAGCATTTT
>TRBJ2-7|TRBD1|-|TRBV7-2
CASTSGTGLYEQYF
TGTGCCAGCACCTCCGGGACAGGCCTATACGAGCAGTACTTC
>TRBJ2-1|TRBD1|-|TRBV9
CASSAEGQGLYNEQFF
TGTGCCAGCAGCGCCGAAGGACAGGGCTTATACAATGAGCAGTTCTTC
>TRBJ1-6|-|-|TRBV20-1
CSACDPNSPLHF
TGCAGTGCTTGTGACCCGAATTCACCCCTCCACTTT
>TRBJ2-3|-|-|TRBV24-1
CTTSWSRETDTQYF
TGTACCACCAGTTGGTCAAGGGAGACAGATACGCAGTATTTT
>TRBJ2-7|TRBD2|once|TRBV20-1
CSAPRIAGGFYEQYF
TGCAGTGCTCCCCGTATAGCGGGAGGGTTCTACGAGCAGTACTTC
>TRBJ2-3|-|few|TRBV6-2/TRBV6-3
CASSSPLGGTDTQYF
TGTGCCAGCAGTTCTCCATTAGGGGGCACAGATACGCAGTATTTT
>TRBJ1-3|TRBD1|-|TRBV10-3
CAISALTGGSGNTIYF
TGTGCCATCAGTGCTCTCACAGGGGGCTCTGGAAACACCATATATTTT